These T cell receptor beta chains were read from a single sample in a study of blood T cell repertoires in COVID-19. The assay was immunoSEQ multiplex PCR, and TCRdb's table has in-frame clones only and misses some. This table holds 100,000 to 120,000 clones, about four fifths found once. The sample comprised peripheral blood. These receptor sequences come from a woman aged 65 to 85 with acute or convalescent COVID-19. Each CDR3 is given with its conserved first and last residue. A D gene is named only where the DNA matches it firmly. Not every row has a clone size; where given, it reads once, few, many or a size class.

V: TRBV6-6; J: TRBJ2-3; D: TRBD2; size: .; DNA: TGTGCCAGCAGAAGGGAGGGTCTGACAGATACGCAGTATTTT; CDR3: CASRREGLTDTQYF
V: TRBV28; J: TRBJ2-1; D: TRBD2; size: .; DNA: TGTGCCAGCAGTCGCCTAGCGGGAGTTTTCGACTCCTACAATGAGCAGTTCTTC; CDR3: CASSRLAGVFDSYNEQFF
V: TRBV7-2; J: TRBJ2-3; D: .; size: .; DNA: TGTGCCAGCAGCCTCACTAGGGACACAGATACGCAGTATTTT; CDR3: CASSLTRDTDTQYF
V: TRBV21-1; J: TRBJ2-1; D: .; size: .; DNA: TGTGCCAGCCAATCAACTAGATACAATGAGCAGTTCTTC; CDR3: CASQSTRYNEQFF
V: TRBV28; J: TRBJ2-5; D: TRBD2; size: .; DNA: TGTGCCAGCAGTTTCGGACTAGCGGGGGGGCAAGAGACCCAGTACTTC; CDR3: CASSFGLAGGQETQYF
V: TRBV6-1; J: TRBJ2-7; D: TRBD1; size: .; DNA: TGTGCCAGCAGTGAACCCGGGACAGCTACGATACAGCAGTACTTC; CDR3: CASSEPGTATIQQYF
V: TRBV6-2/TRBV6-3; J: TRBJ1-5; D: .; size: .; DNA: TGTGCCAGCAGTTCGTCCCGGAGATATAGCAATCAGCCCCAGCATTTT; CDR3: CASSSSRRYSNQPQHF
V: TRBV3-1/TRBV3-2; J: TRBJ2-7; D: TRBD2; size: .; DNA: TGTGCCAGCAGCCTTAGGACTAGCGGGAGCGACGAGCAGTACTTC; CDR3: CASSLRTSGSDEQYF
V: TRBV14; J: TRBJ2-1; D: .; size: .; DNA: TGTGCCAGCAGCCCCCCAGGACAGTTGTCCTACAATGAGCAGTTCTTC; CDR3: CASSPPGQLSYNEQFF
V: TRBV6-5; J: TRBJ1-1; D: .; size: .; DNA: TGTGCCAGCAGCAACCGGGGAGGGGCTTTCTTT; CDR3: CASSNRGGAFF
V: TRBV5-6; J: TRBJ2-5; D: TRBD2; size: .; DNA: TGTGCCAGCAGCTTGGAGGTAGCGGGAGGTCGGGGGACCCAGTACTTC; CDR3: CASSLEVAGGRGTQYF
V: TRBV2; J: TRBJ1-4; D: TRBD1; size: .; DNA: TGTGCCAGCAAGATGACAGGGGGGACTACTGAAAAACTGTTTTTT; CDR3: CASKMTGGTTEKLFF
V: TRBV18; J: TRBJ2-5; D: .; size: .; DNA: TGTGCCAGCTCCCACGACCTAGGGCGGGCCCAAGAGACCCAGTACTTC; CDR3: CASSHDLGRAQETQYF
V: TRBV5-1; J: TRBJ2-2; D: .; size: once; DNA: TGCGCCAGCAGCTCAAGACGGGACACCGGGGAGCTGTTTTTT; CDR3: CASSSRRDTGELFF
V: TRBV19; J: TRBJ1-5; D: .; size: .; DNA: TGTGCCAGTAGTATAGTGGGGGGTCCCAGCAATCAGCCCCAGCATTTT; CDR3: CASSIVGGPSNQPQHF
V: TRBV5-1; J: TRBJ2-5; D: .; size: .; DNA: TGCGCCAGCAGCTTGGAAGGGGGTTTGGAGACCCAGTACTTC; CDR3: CASSLEGGLETQYF
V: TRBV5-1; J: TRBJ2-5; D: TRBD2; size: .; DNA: TGCGCCAGCAGCCCGGAGGGCGGGGGATTGATCCCACGGGAGACCCAGTACTTC; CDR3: CASSPEGGGLIPRETQYF
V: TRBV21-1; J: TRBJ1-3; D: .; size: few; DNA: TGTGCCAGCAGCAAGAGGAAAATTGGAAACACCATATATTTT; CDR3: CASSKRKIGNTIYF
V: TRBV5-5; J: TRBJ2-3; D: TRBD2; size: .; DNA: TGTGCCAGCAGCCCGACTAGCGGGAGGGCCGGTGGCACGCAGTATTTT; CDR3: CASSPTSGRAGGTQYF